The clone carrying this T cell receptor beta chain has a count of ten or more. Germline CDR1 is SGHNT and CDR2 is YYREEE (reference sequence). V was clipped by 0 bases and J by 4 bases, with 5 bases between them. The length of the CDR3 is 13 residues. This entry comes from a study of CD8 T cells in ankylosing spondylitis. Using its own MiXCR run on the 5' RACE reads, TCRdb lists one record per CDR3 protein. Of under 85,000 distinct CDR3 sequences detected, approximately 5% appear once; the ten largest clones hold over 2%. The genes are TRBV5-4 and TRBJ1-3, with D unresolved. The material sequenced was blood, either unsorted or a sorted T cell fraction (not recorded which). The origin of this receptor is a male donor with ankylosing spondylitis or in good health (not recorded which). CDR3 residues: CASSLDYGNTIYF. In nucleotides, the CDR3 is TGTGCCAGCAGCTTGGATTACGGAAACACCATATATTTT.